The 8 T cell receptor beta chains below come from one sample, sequenced in a study of blood T cell repertoires in COVID-19. Data came from immunoSEQ multiplex PCR; TCRdb stores just in-frame clones and leaves some out. In the table there are some 99,000 clones, 70% to 90% of which are singletons. Material: peripheral blood. The receptor set was obtained from a woman aged 60-75 years with acute or convalescent COVID-19.

The chain is built from TRBV2 and TRBJ1-4; D may be TRBD1 (5 bases). V was clipped by 7 bases and J by 7 bases, with 10 bases between them. The CDR3 extends over 12 amino acids. Looked up from germline, CDR1 is SNHLY and CDR2 is FYNNEI. The CDR3 bases are TGTGCCAGCAACCGAAGGGGTGAAAAACTGTTTTTT. Protein: CASNRRGEKLFF.

The genes are TRBV25-1 and TRBJ1-5; 8 bases align to TRBD1. The V gene's germline CDR1 is MGHDK and CDR2 SYGVNS. With V trimmed by 6 bases and J by 7 bases, 8 bases remained unmatched. The CDR3 is 14 amino acids. The CDR3 region has the DNA TGTGCCAGCAGGGAGACAGGGGAAGGCCAGCCCCAGCATTTT. It yields the protein CASRETGEGQPQHF.

The V gene is TRBV2, the J gene TRBJ1-4; the match to TRBD1 covers 8 bases. V dropped 0 bases and J dropped 7; count of bases not matched to a gene: 7. The CDR3 consists of 16 residues. Germline loops: CDR1 SNHLY, CDR2 FYNNEI. The CDR3 reads CASSEAKNRGTEKLFF. CDR3 DNA: TGTGCCAGCAGTGAAGCCAAAAACAGGGGGACTGAAAAACTGTTTTTT.

This clone was counted a few times. The rearrangement links TRBV4-1 to TRBJ1-1, with a weak D call TRBD1 (5 bases). V was pared by 5 bases and J by 1 base, with 11 bases between. This CDR3 has 14 amino acids. Germline V CDR1 and CDR2: MGHRA, YSYEKL. The DNA of the CDR3 is TGCGCCAGCAGCTGGGGCTACGGGAACACTGAAGCTTTCTTT. Its protein product is CASSWGYGNTEAFF.

V is TRBV6-5 and J is TRBJ1-3; D unresolved. CDR3 length equals 14 residues. V was clipped by 7 bases and J by 2 bases, with 12 bases between them. Germline assignment: CDR1 MNHEY and CDR2 SVGAGI. The CDR3 reads CASKERAAGNTIYF. DNA of the CDR3: TGTGCCAGCAAAGAGAGGGCTGCTGGAAACACCATATATTTT.

The chain recombines TRBV3-1 (or the pseudogene TRBV3-2) with TRBJ1-1, with no clear D. Germline CDR1 is LGHDT and CDR2 is YNNKEL (reference sequence). The CDR3 covers 13 residues. Trimming stripped 3 bases from V and 5 bases from J, with 10 bases between. CDR3 bases: TGTGCCAGCAGCCAGAGTTCGAGGACTGAAGCTTTCTTT. Protein sequence: CASSQSSRTEAFF.

V usage is TRBV11-2 and J usage is TRBJ2-5, with 7 bases aligning to TRBD1. The CDR3 loop spans 15 amino acids. Germline V gene sequence: CDR1 SGHAT, CDR2 FQNNGV. Unmatched junction bases numbered 9, after V lost 4 bases and J lost 4 bases. DNA of the CDR3: TGTGCCAGCAGCTCCCCAACCGGGACAGTAGAGACCCAGTACTTC. Residues: CASSSPTGTVETQYF. Full variable domain (outside the CDR3, taken from reference TRBV11-2 and TRBJ2-5): EAGVAQSPRYKIIEKRQSVAFWCNPISGHATLYWYQQILGQGPKLLIQFQNNGVVDDSQLPKDRFSAERLKGVDSTLKIQPAKLEDSAVYLCASSSPTGTVETQYFGPGTRLLVL.

The chain recombines TRBV2 with TRBJ1-5, with D possibly TRBD1 on 5 matching bases. CDR3 length: 14 residues. Germline CDR1 reads SNHLY; CDR2 reads FYNNEI. Trimming cost V 4 bases and J 7 bases, with 14 bases left between them. Here the CDR3 reads CASSGQGWVQPQHF. As DNA, the CDR3 is TGTGCCAGCAGTGGCCAGGGCTGGGTCCAGCCCCAGCATTTT. The whole variable domain, remainder taken from reference TRBV2 and TRBJ1-5, is EPEVTQTPSHQVTQMGQEVILRCVPISNHLYFYWYRQILGQKVEFLVSFYNNEISEKSEIFDDQFSVERPDGSNFTLKIRSTKLEDSAMYFCASSGQGWVQPQHFGDGTRLSIL.